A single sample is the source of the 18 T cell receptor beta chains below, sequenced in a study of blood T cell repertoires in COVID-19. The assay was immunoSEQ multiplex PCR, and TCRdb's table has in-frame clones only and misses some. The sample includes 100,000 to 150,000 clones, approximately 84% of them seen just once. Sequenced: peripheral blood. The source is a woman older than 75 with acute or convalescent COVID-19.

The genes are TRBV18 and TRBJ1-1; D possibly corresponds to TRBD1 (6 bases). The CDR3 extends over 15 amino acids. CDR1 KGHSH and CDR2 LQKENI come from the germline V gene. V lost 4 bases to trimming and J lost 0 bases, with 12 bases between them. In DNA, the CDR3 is TGTGCCAGCTCACGCGAGGACAGAATGAACACTGAAGCTTTCTTT. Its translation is CASSREDRMNTEAFF.

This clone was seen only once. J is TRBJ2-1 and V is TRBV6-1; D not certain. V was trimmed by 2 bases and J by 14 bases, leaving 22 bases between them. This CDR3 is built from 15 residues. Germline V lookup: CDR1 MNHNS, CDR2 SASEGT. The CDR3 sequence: CASSELYNSPRLEFF. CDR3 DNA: TGTGCCAGCAGTGAACTATATAACTCACCGAGGTTAGAGTTCTTC.

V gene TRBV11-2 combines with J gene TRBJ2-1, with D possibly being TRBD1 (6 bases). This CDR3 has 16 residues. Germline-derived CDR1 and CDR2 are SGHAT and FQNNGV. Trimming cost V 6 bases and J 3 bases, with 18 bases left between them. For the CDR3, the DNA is TGTGCCAGCAGTCTAACAGGGATAACTGGCTACAATGAGCAGTTCTTC. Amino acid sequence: CASSLTGITGYNEQFF.

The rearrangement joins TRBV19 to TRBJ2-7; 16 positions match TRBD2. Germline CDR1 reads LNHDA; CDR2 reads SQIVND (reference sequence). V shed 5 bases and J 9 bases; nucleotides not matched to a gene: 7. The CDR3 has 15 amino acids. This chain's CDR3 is CASSAGTSGRAGQYF. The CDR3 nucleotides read TGTGCCAGTAGTGCCGGGACTAGCGGGAGGGCCGGGCAGTACTTC.

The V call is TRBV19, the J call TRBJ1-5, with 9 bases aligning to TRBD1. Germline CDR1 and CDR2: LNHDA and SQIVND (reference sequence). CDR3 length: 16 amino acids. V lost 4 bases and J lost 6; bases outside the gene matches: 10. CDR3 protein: CASSTTGTGRTQPQHF. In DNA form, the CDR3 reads TGTGCCAGTAGTACGACCGGGACAGGGCGAACTCAGCCCCAGCATTTT.

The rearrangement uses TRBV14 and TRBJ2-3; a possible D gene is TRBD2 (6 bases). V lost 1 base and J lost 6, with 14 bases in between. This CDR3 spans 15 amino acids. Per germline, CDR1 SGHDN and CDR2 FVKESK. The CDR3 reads CASSQVGASVDTQYF. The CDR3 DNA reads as TGTGCCAGCAGCCAAGTAGGGGCTAGCGTGGATACGCAGTATTTT.

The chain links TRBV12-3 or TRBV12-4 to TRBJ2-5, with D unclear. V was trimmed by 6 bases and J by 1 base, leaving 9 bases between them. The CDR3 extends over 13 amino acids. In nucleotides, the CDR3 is TGTGCCAGCAGCCTGGCGGTCCAAGAGACCCAGTACTTC. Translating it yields CASSLAVQETQYF.

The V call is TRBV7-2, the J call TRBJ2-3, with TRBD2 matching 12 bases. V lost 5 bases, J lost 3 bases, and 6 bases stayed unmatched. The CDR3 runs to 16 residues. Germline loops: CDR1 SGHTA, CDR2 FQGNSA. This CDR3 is CASSPAGLAGTDTQYF. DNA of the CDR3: TGTGCCAGCAGCCCGGCCGGACTAGCGGGGACAGATACGCAGTATTTT.

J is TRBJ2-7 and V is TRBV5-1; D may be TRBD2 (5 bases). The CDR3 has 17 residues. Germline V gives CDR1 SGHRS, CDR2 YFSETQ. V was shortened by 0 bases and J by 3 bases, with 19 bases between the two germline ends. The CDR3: CASSLGPILDPSYEQYF. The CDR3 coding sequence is TGCGCCAGCAGCTTGGGCCCAATACTAGATCCTAGCTACGAGCAGTACTTC.

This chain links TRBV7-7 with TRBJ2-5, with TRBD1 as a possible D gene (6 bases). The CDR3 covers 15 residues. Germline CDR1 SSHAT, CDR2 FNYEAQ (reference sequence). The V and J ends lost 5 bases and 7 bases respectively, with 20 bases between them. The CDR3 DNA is TGTGCCAGCAGCCCGTTTAGGGGGAATGGGGGGACCCAGTACTTC. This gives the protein CASSPFRGNGGTQYF.

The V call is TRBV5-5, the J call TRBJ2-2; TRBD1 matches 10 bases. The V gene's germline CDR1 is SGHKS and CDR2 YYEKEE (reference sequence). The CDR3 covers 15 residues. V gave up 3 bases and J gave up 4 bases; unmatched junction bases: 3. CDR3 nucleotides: TGTGCCAGCAGCTACGGACAGGGGGGCACCGGGGAGCTGTTTTTT. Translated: CASSYGQGGTGELFF. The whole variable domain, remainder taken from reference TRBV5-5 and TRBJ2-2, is DAGVTQSPTHLIKTRGQQVTLRCSPISGHKSVSWYQQVLGQGPQFIFQYYEKEERGRGNFPDRFSARQFPNYSSELNVNALLLGDSALYLCASSYGQGGTGELFFGEGSRLTVL.

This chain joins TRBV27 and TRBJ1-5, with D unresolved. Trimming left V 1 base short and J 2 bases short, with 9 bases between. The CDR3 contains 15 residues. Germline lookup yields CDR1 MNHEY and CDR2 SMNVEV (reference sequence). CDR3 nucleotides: TGTGCCAGCAGTTTATGGTTCGGGGGCAATCAGCCCCAGCATTTT. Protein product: CASSLWFGGNQPQHF.

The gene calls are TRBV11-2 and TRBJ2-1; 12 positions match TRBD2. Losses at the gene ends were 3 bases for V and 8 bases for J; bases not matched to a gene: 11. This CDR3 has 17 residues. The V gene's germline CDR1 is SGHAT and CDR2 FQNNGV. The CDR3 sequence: CASSLRVWTSGIDEQFF. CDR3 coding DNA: TGTGCCAGCAGCTTGCGGGTGTGGACTAGCGGGATCGATGAGCAGTTCTTC.

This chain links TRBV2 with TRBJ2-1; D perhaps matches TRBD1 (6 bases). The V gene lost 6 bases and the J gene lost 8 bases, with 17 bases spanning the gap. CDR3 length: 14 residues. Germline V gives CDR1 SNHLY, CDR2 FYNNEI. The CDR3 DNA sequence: TGTGCCAGCAGCCCGCTAGGGGGAGTGGATGAGCAGTTCTTC. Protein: CASSPLGGVDEQFF. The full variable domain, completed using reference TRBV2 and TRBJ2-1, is EPEVTQTPSHQVTQMGQEVILRCVPISNHLYFYWYRQILGQKVEFLVSFYNNEISEKSEIFDDQFSVERPDGSNFTLKIRSTKLEDSAMYFCASSPLGGVDEQFFGPGTRLTVL.

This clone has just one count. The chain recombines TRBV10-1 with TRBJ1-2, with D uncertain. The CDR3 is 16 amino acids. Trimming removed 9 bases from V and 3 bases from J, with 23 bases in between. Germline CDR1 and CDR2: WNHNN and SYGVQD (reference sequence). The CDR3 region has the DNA TGCGCCAGGGAGAGGTTATGGAGTCAAGATTACTATGGCTACACCTTC. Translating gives CARERLWSQDYYGYTF.

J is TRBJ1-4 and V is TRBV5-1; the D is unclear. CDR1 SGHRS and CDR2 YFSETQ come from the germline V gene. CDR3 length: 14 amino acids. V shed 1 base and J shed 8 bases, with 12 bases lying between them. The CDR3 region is CASSLRGSREKLFF. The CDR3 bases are TGCGCCAGCAGCTTGCGAGGGAGTCGGGAAAAACTGTTTTTT.

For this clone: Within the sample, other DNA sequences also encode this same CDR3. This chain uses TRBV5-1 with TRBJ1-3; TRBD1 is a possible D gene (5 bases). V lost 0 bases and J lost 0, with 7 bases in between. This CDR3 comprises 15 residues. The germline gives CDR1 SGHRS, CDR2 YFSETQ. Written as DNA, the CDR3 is TGCGCCAGCAGCTTGGACGGGGGCTCTGGAAACACCATATATTTT. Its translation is CASSLDGGSGNTIYF.

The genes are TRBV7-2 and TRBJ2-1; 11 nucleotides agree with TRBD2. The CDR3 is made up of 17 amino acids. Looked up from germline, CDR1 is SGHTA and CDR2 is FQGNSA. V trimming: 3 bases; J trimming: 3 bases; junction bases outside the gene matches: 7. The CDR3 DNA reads TGTGCCAGCAGCTTCACTCTAGCGGGGGGCGTCTACAATGAGCAGTTCTTC. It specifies CASSFTLAGGVYNEQFF.